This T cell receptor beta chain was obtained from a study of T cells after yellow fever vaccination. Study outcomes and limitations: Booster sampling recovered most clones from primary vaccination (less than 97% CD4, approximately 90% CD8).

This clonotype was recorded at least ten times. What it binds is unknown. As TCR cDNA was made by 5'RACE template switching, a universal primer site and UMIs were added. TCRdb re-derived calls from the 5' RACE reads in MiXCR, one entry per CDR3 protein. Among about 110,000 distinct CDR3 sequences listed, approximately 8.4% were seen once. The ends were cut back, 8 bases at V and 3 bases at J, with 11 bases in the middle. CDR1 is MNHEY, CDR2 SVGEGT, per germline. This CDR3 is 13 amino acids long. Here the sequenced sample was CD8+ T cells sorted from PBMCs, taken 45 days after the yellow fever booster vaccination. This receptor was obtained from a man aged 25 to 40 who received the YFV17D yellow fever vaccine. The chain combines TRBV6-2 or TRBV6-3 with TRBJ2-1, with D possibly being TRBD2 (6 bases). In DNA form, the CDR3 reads TGTGCCAGCCGGGACTCGATCTACAATGAGCAGTTCTTC. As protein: CASRDSIYNEQFF.